This T cell receptor (beta chain) was recovered during a study of cytomegalovirus exposure and HLA in healthy donors. This CDR3 contains 19 residues. Germline CDR1 LNHDA, CDR2 SQIVND (reference sequence). V gave up 4 bases and J gave up 7 bases; unmatched junction bases: 19. PCR amplification relied on 60 Vbeta primers (plus 13 Jbeta primers). Method: immunoSEQ multiplex PCR; TCRdb's copy keeps in-frame clones and lacks some. The repertoire holds approximately 240,000 clones, with around 89% as singletons. Sequenced material: PBMCs. This clonotype originated in a woman under 30 in good health and CMV-seronegative. This chain connects TRBV19 to TRBJ1-4; 9 bases are shared with TRBD1. DNA of the CDR3: TGTGCCAGTAGTAGGGGCGGGACAGGGCGCCCGAGGGGGGGTGAAAAACTGTTTTTT. It is translated as CASSRGGTGRPRGGEKLFF.